This T cell receptor beta chain was identified in a study of T cell repertoires in ileal Crohn's disease. Time point in this sample: neoterminal ileum biopsy at postoperative endoscopy, about 6 months after surgery. Patients were adults with ileal or ileocolonic Crohn's disease needing resection. The CDR3 is made up of 14 amino acids. CDR1 is PRHDT and CDR2 is FYEKMQ in the germline V gene (reference sequence). V shed 1 base, J shed 7 bases, and the junction held 7 bases outside the gene matches. This table comes from immunoSEQ multiplex PCR, and its TCRdb copy is limited to in-frame clones, with some not included. Counted here are approximately 10,000 clones, around 79% occurring once; the ten biggest clones make up more than 5.5%.

The rearrangement links TRBV13 to TRBJ2-7; TRBD1 aligns across 7 bases. The TCR was taken from an adult with Crohn's disease. Source material: ileal tissue. The CDR3 is CASSLDDRVGEQYF. The CDR3 DNA is TGTGCCAGCAGCTTAGACGACAGGGTGGGGGAGCAGTACTTC.